A single sample is the source of the 12 T cell receptor beta chains below, sequenced in a study of blood T cell repertoires in COVID-19. Repertoires were generated with immunoSEQ multiplex PCR, while TCRdb's copy carries only in-frame clones and drops some. The sample yields over 85,000 clones, about 80% seen once. The sample consisted of peripheral blood. The receptor source for this set is a man between 65 and 85 years old with acute or convalescent COVID-19.

The chain employs TRBV9 and TRBJ2-2; TRBD2 agrees at 8 bases. Germline V gene sequence: CDR1 SGDLS, CDR2 YYNGEE. The trim removed 4 bases at V and 1 base at J, leaving 6 bases unmatched. CDR3 length: 16 residues. The CDR3 spells CASSPLSGRNTGELFF. In nucleotides, the CDR3 is TGTGCCAGCAGCCCCTTAAGCGGGAGGAACACCGGGGAGCTGTTTTTT.

This clone was detected only a few times. The chain has TRBV29-1 and TRBJ2-7; TRBD1 agrees at 7 bases. Germline CDR1 SQVTM, CDR2 ANQGSEA. The trim removed 6 bases at V and 7 bases at J, leaving 12 bases unmatched. The CDR3 is made up of 13 amino acids. The CDR3 is CSVRKGGSREQYF. The CDR3 DNA is TGCAGCGTCCGGAAAGGGGGCTCACGAGAGCAGTACTTC.

This rearrangement joins TRBV19 to TRBJ2-2; a weak D match, TRBD1 (6 bases). The CDR3 consists of 16 residues. The germline CDR1 and CDR2 sequences are LNHDA and SQIVND (reference sequence). Trimming left V 6 bases short and J 4 bases short, with 18 bases between. DNA of the CDR3: TGTGCCAGTAGGGACAGCAGCCTAGTTCGCACCGGGGAGCTGTTTTTT. Its translation: CASRDSSLVRTGELFF.

The chain uses TRBV19 and TRBJ2-5; no clear D gene. The CDR3 runs to 14 residues. CDR1 is LNHDA and CDR2 is SQIVND in the germline V gene (reference sequence). Trimming stripped 5 bases from V and 1 base from J, with 11 bases between. The CDR3 is CASSLQPGQETQYF. The CDR3 DNA sequence: TGTGCCAGTAGTTTACAACCTGGCCAAGAGACCCAGTACTTC.

The rearrangement links TRBV19 to TRBJ2-1; D perhaps matches TRBD2 (5 bases). The CDR3 contains 16 residues. V was pared by 1 base and J by 2 bases, with 12 bases between. CDR1 and CDR2 from the germline V gene are LNHDA and SQIVND (reference sequence). The CDR3 DNA is TGTGCCAGTAGTATAGCCTGGGGAGTGACCTACAATGAGCAGTTCTTC. The encoded protein is CASSIAWGVTYNEQFF.

The chain carries TRBV2 and TRBJ1-5, with D possibly TRBD1 on 6 matching bases. Trimming removed 4 bases at V and 7 bases at J, with 11 bases between. The germline V gene encodes CDR1 SNHLY and CDR2 FYNNEI. The CDR3 is 13 amino acids. The CDR3 protein is CASSGQGTQPQHF. CDR3 nucleotide sequence: TGTGCCAGCAGTGGCCAGGGGACGCAGCCCCAGCATTTT.

The sample holds a few counts of this clone. Here the CDR3 reads CAIKGAFSTDTQYF. In DNA, the CDR3 is TGTGCCATCAAGGGGGCCTTTAGCACAGATACGCAGTATTTT. The chain couples TRBV10-3 to TRBJ2-3; 7 bases agree with TRBD1. This CDR3 has 14 amino acids. The J segment lost 0 bases and the V segment lost 7 bases, leaving 4 bases of the junction unmatched. CDR1 is ENHRY, CDR2 SYGVKD, per germline.

The genes are TRBV5-5 and TRBJ2-5; D perhaps matches TRBD1 (6 bases). The V and J ends lost 0 bases and 5 bases respectively, with 11 bases between them. From germline, CDR1 is SGHKS and CDR2 YYEKEE (reference sequence). The CDR3 spans 14 residues. CDR3 loop: CASSLVGALETQYF. Here the CDR3 DNA reads TGTGCCAGCAGCTTGGTGGGGGCTCTGGAGACCCAGTACTTC.

About this clone: Its ends do not fully match the called genes, so a read error is possible. The chain links TRBV18 to TRBJ1-2, with 9 nucleotides matching TRBD1. This CDR3 has 12 amino acids. Germline V CDR1 and CDR2: KGHSH, LQKENI. DNA for the CDR3: TGTGCCAGCTCACCACTCACAGGGGGCTTCACCTTC. Translation: CASSPLTGGFTF.

The V call is TRBV25-1, the J call TRBJ2-7; 8 bases fit TRBD2. With V trimmed by 6 bases and J by 2 bases, 9 bases remained unmatched. The CDR3 length is 15 residues. Germline CDR1 MGHDK, CDR2 SYGVNS. CDR3 bases: TGTGCCAGCAGAGGAGAGCGGGAGAGGCCCTACGAGCAGTACTTC. Translation gives CASRGERERPYEQYF.

This chain joins TRBV3-1 (or the pseudogene TRBV3-2) and TRBJ2-5; TRBD2 might be the D (6 bases). This CDR3 region has 15 residues. Trimming left V 5 bases short and J 1 base short, with 14 bases between. Germline V gene data show CDR1 as LGHDT and CDR2 as YNNKEL (reference sequence). This CDR3 is CASSYSGLFQETQYF. The CDR3 DNA sequence: TGTGCCAGCAGCTATAGCGGTCTCTTCCAAGAGACCCAGTACTTC.

The chain combines TRBV5-4 with TRBJ1-5; 8 bases are shared with TRBD1. The germline V gene has CDR1 SGHNT and CDR2 YYREEE (reference sequence). The CDR3 is made up of 14 amino acids. V was clipped by 4 bases and J by 8 bases; unmatched bases: 8. Here the CDR3 DNA reads TGTGCCAGCAGCCAGGACAGGGCCGGTAAGCCCCAGCATTTT. Amino acids: CASSQDRAGKPQHF.